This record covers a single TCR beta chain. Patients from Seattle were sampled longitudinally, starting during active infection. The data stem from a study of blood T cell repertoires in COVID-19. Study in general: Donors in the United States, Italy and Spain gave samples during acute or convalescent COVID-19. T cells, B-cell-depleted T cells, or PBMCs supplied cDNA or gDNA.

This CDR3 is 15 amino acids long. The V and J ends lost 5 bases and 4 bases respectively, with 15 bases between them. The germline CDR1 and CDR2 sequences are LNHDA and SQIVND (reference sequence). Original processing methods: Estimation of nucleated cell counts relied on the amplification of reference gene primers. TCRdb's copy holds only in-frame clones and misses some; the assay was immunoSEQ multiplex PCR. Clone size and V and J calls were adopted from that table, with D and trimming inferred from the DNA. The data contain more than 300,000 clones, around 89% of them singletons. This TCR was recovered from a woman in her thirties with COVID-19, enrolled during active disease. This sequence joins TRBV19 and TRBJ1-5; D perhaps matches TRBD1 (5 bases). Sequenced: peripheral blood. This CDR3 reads CASSLATRGNQPQHF. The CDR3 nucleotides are TGTGCCAGTAGTTTAGCGACCCGGGGGAATCAGCCCCAGCATTTT.